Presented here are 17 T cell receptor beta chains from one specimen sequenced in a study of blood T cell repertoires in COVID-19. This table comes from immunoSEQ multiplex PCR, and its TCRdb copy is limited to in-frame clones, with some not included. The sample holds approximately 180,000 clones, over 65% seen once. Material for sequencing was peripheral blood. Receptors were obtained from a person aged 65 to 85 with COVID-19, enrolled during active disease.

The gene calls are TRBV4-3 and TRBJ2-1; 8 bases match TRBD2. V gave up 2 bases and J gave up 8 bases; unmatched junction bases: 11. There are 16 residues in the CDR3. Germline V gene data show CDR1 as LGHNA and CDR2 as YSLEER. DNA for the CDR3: TGCGCCAGCAGCCAACAAAGACTAGCGTCGGGCCATGAGCAGTTCTTC. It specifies CASSQQRLASGHEQFF.

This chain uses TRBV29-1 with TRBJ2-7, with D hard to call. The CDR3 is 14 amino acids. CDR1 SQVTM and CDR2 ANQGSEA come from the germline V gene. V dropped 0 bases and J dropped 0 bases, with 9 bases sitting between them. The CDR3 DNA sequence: TGCAGCGTTGAAGATACGCGAGTCTCCTACGAGCAGTACTTC. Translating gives CSVEDTRVSYEQYF.

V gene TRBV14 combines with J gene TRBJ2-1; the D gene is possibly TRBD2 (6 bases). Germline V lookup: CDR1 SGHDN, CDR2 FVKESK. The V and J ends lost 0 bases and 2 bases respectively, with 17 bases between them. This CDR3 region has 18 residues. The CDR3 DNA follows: TGTGCCAGCAGCCAAGAATTTGAACCAGGGAGGCCCTACAATGAGCAGTTCTTC. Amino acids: CASSQEFEPGRPYNEQFF.

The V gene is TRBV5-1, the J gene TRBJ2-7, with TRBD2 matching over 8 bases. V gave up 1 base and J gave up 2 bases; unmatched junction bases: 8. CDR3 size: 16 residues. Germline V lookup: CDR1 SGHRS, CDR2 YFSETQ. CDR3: CASSLYGSGRAYEQYF. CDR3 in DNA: TGCGCCAGCAGCTTGTATGGGTCCGGGAGGGCCTACGAGCAGTACTTC.

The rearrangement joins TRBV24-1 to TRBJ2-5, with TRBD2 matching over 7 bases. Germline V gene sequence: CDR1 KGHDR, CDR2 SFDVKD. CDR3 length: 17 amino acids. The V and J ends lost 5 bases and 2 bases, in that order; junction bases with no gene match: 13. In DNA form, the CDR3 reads TGTGCCACCAGTGGATGGGGCGGGGGAAGGCCTCAAGAGACCCAGTACTTC. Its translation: CATSGWGGGRPQETQYF.

The CDR3 DNA reads TGTGCCAGCAGCTTGCTAGGGGTTCGGCAGCCCCAGCATTTT. Protein: CASSLLGVRQPQHF. The V and J genes are TRBV5-5 and TRBJ1-5; D possibly corresponds to TRBD1 (5 bases). CDR3 length: 14 residues. V was trimmed by 1 base and J by 7 bases, leaving 12 bases between them. Germline CDR1 and CDR2: SGHKS and YYEKEE (reference sequence).

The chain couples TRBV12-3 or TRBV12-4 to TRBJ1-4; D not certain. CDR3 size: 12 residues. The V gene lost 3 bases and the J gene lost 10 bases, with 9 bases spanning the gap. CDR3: CASSLVEGKLFF. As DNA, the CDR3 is TGTGCCAGCAGTTTGGTGGAGGGAAAACTGTTTTTT.

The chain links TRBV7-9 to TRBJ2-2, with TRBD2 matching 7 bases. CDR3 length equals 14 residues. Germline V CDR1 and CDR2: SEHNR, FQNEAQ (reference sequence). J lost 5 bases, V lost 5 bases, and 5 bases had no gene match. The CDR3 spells CASSPGTNTGELFF. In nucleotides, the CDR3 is TGTGCCAGCAGCCCGGGGACTAATACCGGGGAGCTGTTTTTT.

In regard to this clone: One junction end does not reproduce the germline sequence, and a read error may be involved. CDR3 protein: CARSRGGLRGTDTQYF. The CDR3 bases are TGCGCCCGCAGCCGGGGGGGGCTTAGAGGCACAGATACGCAGTATTTT. This rearrangement joins TRBV4-1 to TRBJ2-3, with 8 bases matching TRBD2. The V gene's germline CDR1 is MGHRA and CDR2 YSYEKL. CDR3 size: 16 residues.

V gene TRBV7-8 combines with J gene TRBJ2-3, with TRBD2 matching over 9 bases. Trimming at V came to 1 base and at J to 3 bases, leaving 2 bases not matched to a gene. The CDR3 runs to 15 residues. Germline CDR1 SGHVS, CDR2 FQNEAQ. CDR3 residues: CASSLGLAVTDTQYF. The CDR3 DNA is TGTGCCAGCAGCTTAGGACTAGCGGTTACAGATACGCAGTATTTT.

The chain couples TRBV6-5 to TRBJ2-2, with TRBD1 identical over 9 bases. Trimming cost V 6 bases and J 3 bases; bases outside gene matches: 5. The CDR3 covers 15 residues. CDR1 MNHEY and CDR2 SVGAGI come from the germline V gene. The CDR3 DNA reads TGTGCCAGCAGGATACAGGGGGCCGACACCGGGGAGCTGTTTTTT. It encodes CASRIQGADTGELFF.

CDR3 sequence reads: CASRNGGVSEQYF. The CDR3 nucleotides read TGTGCCAGCAGGAACGGAGGGGTCTCCGAGCAGTACTTC. This rearrangement joins TRBV28 to TRBJ2-7, with TRBD2 as a possible D gene (6 bases). The ends were cut back, 6 bases at V and 6 bases at J, with 15 bases in the middle. The germline gives CDR1 MDHEN, CDR2 SYDVKM. This CDR3 region has 13 residues.

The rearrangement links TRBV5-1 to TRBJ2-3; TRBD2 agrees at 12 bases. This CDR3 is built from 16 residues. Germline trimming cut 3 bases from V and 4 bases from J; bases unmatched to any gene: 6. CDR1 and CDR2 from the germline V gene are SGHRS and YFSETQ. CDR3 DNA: TGCGCCAGCAGCTGGGCTAGCGGGGGGGGCGCAGATACGCAGTATTTT. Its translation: CASSWASGGGADTQYF.

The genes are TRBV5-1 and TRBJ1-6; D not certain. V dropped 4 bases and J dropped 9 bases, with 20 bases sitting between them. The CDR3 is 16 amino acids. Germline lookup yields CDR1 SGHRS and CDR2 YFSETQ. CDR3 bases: TGCGCCAGCAGCACCGACAATCCCCCCTTTGTTTCACCCCTCCACTTT. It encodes CASSTDNPPFVSPLHF. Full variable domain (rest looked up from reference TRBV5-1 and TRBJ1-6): KAGVTQTPRYLIKTRGQQVTLSCSPISGHRSVSWYQQTPGQGLQFLFEYFSETQRNKGNFPGRFSGRQFSNSRSEMNVSTLELGDSALYLCASSTDNPPFVSPLHFGNGTRLTVT.

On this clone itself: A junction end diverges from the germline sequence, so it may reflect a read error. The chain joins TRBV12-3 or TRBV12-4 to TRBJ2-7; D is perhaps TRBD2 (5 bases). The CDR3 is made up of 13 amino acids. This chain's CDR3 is CASSLGFGITTTF. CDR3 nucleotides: TGTGCCAGCAGTTTAGGATTCGGGATAACCACAACCTTC.

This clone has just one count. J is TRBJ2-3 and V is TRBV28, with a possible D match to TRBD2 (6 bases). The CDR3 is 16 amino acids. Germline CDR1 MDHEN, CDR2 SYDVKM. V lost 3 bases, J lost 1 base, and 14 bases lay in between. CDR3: CASSFASGGGTDTQYF. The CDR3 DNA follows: TGTGCCAGCAGTTTCGCCAGCGGAGGGGGCACAGATACGCAGTATTTT.

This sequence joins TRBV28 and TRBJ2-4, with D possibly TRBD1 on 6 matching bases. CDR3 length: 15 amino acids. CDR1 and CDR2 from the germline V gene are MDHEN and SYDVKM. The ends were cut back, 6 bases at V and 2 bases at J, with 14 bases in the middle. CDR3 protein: CASSTTRGSKNIQYF. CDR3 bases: TGTGCCAGCAGCACAACCAGGGGTTCCAAAAACATTCAGTACTTC.